The 19 T cell receptor beta chains below were found in one sample sequenced in a study of prognosis after radiotherapy for stage I lung cancer (dated by TCRdb to about 2021). Sequenced on an Illumina HiSeq 3000. Two rounds of multiplex PCR were performed to amplify the TCR beta CDR3 region from genomic DNA. In the first round of PCR, primers specific to each TRBV and TRBJ gene were used, and the primer sequences are filed in Chinese patent CN105087789A. The raw public data were reprocessed by TCRdb itself: fastp quality trimming at Q25, MiXCR clonotype calling, in-frame beta chains only. Records with the same CDR3 protein are collapsed into one entry carrying the most frequent genes and DNA. The sample data list around 13,000 distinct CDR3 sequences, and 40% to 45% of these were observed just once. Jointly, the top ten make up approximately 40% of the sample. Sequenced here: PBMCs, sampled before or after stereotactic body radiation therapy (not recorded which). All receptors derive from a donor aged 50 or older with non-small cell lung cancer.

This clonotype is labeled medium-sized (0.01 to 0.1%). The genes are TRBV12-3 or TRBV12-4 and TRBJ2-1, with D maybe TRBD2 (6 bases). This CDR3 is built from 14 residues. Trimming pared 5 bases from V and 7 bases from J, leaving 15 bases between. The CDR3 region has the DNA TGTGCCAGCAGTCTCACGGCGGGGCGGAATGAGCAGTTCTTC. The encoded protein is CASSLTAGRNEQFF.

For this clonotype: With a far larger clone one base away, a read error is the likely cause. The gene calls are TRBV7-7 and TRBJ2-7; D might be TRBD2 (7 bases). Between the trimmed V and J ends, which lost 1 base and 7 bases, there was a span of 14 bases. The length of the CDR3 is 14 residues. Germline V gene lookup returns CDR1 SSHAT and CDR2 FNYEAQ (reference sequence). This chain's CDR3 is CASSLGGGVNEQYF. CDR3 bases: TGTGCCAGCAGCTTAGGAGGGGGGGTCAATGAGCAGTACTTC.

Sample share makes this clonotype medium-sized. CDR3 in amino acids: CASSPVGTEYLYGYTF. As DNA, the CDR3 is TGTGCCAGCAGTCCCGTCGGGACAGAGTATCTATATGGCTACACCTTC. V is TRBV28 and J is TRBJ1-2; TRBD1 matches at 7 bases. Germline V lookup: CDR1 MDHEN, CDR2 SYDVKM. The J segment lost 5 bases and the V segment lost 5 bases, leaving 14 bases of the junction unmatched. The length of the CDR3 is 16 residues.

This clonotype was seen at least ten times. This chain joins TRBV19 and TRBJ2-3; 7 bases are a match to TRBD1. J was trimmed by 6 bases and V by 5 bases; bases with no gene match: 8. CDR3 length equals 14 residues. CDR1 is LNHDA and CDR2 is SQIVND in the germline V gene (reference sequence). The CDR3 nucleotides read TGTGCCAGTAGTTCAGGGGGATCTTGGGATACGCAGTATTTT. It is translated as CASSSGGSWDTQYF.

Of note for this clonotype: The conserved phenylalanine or tryptophan is not found at the CDR3 terminus, so this likely reflects a read error. This rearrangement joins TRBV20-1 to TRBJ1-2; 10 bases agree with TRBD1. The CDR3 runs 14 residues. From germline, CDR1 is DFQATT and CDR2 SNEGSKA (reference sequence). With V trimmed by 5 bases and J by 6 bases, 9 bases remained unmatched. The CDR3 region is CSAYPSGTGDGYTL. In DNA, the CDR3 is TGCAGTGCTTATCCATCCGGGACAGGGGATGGCTACACCTTG.

In the case of this clonotype: The germline gene is not matched at one end of the junction; a read error may be the cause. The chain joins TRBV2 to TRBJ2-2; 16 bases align to TRBD2. CDR3 length equals 17 residues. Per the germline V gene, CDR1 is SNHLY and CDR2 is FYNNEI. The CDR3 region has the DNA TGTGCCAAGCGAGCCGGGACTAGCGGGAGGGGCACCGGGGGGCTGTTTTTT. It specifies CAKRAGTSGRGTGGLFF. Based on the CDR3 plus reference TRBV2 and TRBJ2-2, the full variable domain is EPEVTQTPSHQVTQMGQEVILRCVPISNHLYFYWYRQILGQKVEFLVSFYNNEISEKSEIFDDQFSVERPDGSNFTLKIRSTKLEDSAMYFCAKRAGTSGRGTGGLFFGEGSRLTVL.

This clonotype was recorded many times. This sequence joins TRBV5-1 and TRBJ1-4; 8 nucleotides match TRBD1. Germline CDR1 reads SGHRS; CDR2 reads YFSETQ. The CDR3 extends over 15 amino acids. The trim removed 2 bases at V and 5 bases at J, leaving 5 bases unmatched. Written as DNA, the CDR3 is TGCGCCAGCAGCTTCCTAGGACAGGGAAATGAAAAACTGTTTTTT. Amino acids: CASSFLGQGNEKLFF.

The CDR3 region has the DNA TGTGCCAGCAGCTTACCCTTTCCCAGGGCCACCGGGGAGCTGTTTTTT. Residues: CASSLPFPRATGELFF. The chain links TRBV11-2 to TRBJ2-2; TRBD1 might be the D (5 bases). The V gene lost 2 bases and the J gene lost 4 bases, with 14 bases spanning the gap. Germline assignment: CDR1 SGHAT and CDR2 FQNNGV. The CDR3 is 16 residues long.

This clonotype showed up just once. The chain has TRBV7-9 and TRBJ1-6, with D hard to call. The CDR3 is 14 amino acids. In germline, CDR1 is SEHNR, CDR2 FQNEAQ (reference sequence). The V and J ends lost 3 bases and 8 bases respectively, with 11 bases between them. The CDR3 nucleotides read TGTGCCAGCAGCTTGGAGTCCTACTATTCACCCCTCCACTTT. This gives the protein CASSLESYYSPLHF. Variable domain in full (rest from reference TRBV7-9 and TRBJ1-6): DTGVSQNPRHKITKRGQNVTFRCDPISEHNRLYWYRQTLGQGPEFLTYFQNEAQLEKSRLLSDRFSAERPKGSFSTLEIQRTEQGDSAMYLCASSLESYYSPLHFGNGTRLTVT.

This clonotype was seen repeatedly, ten times or more. The chain joins TRBV5-1 to TRBJ1-1, with 8 bases that match TRBD1. The CDR3 sequence is 15 residues long. The germline V gene encodes CDR1 SGHRS and CDR2 YFSETQ. V lost 4 bases, J lost 2 bases, and 7 bases stayed unmatched. The CDR3 spells CASSTLGQGNTEAFF. Written as DNA, the CDR3 is TGCGCCAGCAGCACCTTAGGACAGGGCAACACTGAAGCTTTCTTT.

Relative to its sample, this clonotype is medium-sized. CDR3 DNA: TGTGCCAGCAGTTTTAGCGGGAGCTCCTACAATGAGCAGTTCTTC. Its translation: CASSFSGSSYNEQFF. The chain uses TRBV27 and TRBJ2-1; TRBD2 aligns across 9 bases. The CDR3 loop spans 15 amino acids. CDR1 is MNHEY and CDR2 is SMNVEV in the germline V gene (reference sequence). The V segment lost 3 bases and the J segment 0 bases; nucleotides outside the gene matches: 0.

About this clonotype: The junction and the germline gene differ at one end; a read error may be behind it. The rearrangement uses TRBV28 and TRBJ1-2; D remains unclear. Per germline, CDR1 MDHEN and CDR2 SYDVKM. The CDR3 extends over 12 amino acids. This chain's CDR3 is CSSSSPRVGYTF. CDR3 nucleotides: TGTTCCAGCAGTTCTCCTCGCGTCGGCTACACCTTC.

This clonotype was recorded many times. The chain joins TRBV6-5 to TRBJ2-5, with 9 bases fitting TRBD1. The junction had 7 bases not matched to a gene; V was cut back by 3 bases and J by 5 bases. The CDR3 runs 15 residues. Germline CDR1 MNHEY, CDR2 SVGAGI. The CDR3 region has the DNA TGTGCCAGCAGTTATCTGGGACAGGGCTGGGAGACCCAGTACTTC. Its protein product is CASSYLGQGWETQYF.

This clonotype was counted ten times or more. The chain carries TRBV5-1 and TRBJ2-7, with D possibly TRBD2 on 6 matching bases. Germline values: CDR1 SGHRS, CDR2 YFSETQ. This CDR3 is 15 amino acids long. V was shortened by 0 bases and J by 5 bases, with 15 bases between the two germline ends. The CDR3 loop reads CASSLASGSVHEQYF. The CDR3 coding sequence is TGCGCCAGCAGCTTGGCCAGCGGGTCCGTGCACGAGCAGTACTTC.

The chain carries TRBV5-1 and TRBJ2-2; weak D call: TRBD1 (5 bases). CDR1 is SGHRS, CDR2 YFSETQ, per germline. The CDR3 is 15 residues long. Trimming cost V 6 bases and J 0 bases, with 12 bases left between them. As DNA, the CDR3 is TGCGCCAGCATCGACAGAAACTCGAACACCGGGGAGCTGTTTTTT. This sequence encodes CASIDRNSNTGELFF.

Note on this clonotype: The junction departs from germline at one end; a sequencing error may be responsible. The chain links TRBV6-2 or TRBV6-3 to TRBJ1-2, with TRBD1 matching over 10 bases. The CDR3 has 18 residues. The germline CDR1 and CDR2 sequences are MNHEY and SVGEGT. The CDR3 protein is CASSYFETGGSRNYGYIF. In DNA form, the CDR3 reads TGTGCCAGCAGTTACTTCGAGACAGGGGGCTCCAGAAACTATGGCTACATCTTC.

Ten or more counts support this clonotype. The chain employs TRBV20-1 and TRBJ2-1; possibly TRBD2 for D (5 bases). The length of the CDR3 is 16 residues. V lost 0 bases to trimming and J lost 6 bases, with 18 bases between them. Germline lookup yields CDR1 DFQATT and CDR2 SNEGSKA (reference sequence). The CDR3 DNA reads TGCAGTGCTAGAGATTGGAGGCTAGACAAAGGCAATGAGCAGTTCTTC. Translation: CSARDWRLDKGNEQFF.

The chain couples TRBV5-1 to TRBJ2-7, with 11 nucleotides matching TRBD1. Germline trimming cut 4 bases from V and 0 bases from J; bases unmatched to any gene: 3. CDR3 length: 15 residues. Per germline, CDR1 SGHRS and CDR2 YFSETQ. The CDR3 is CASSKGQGVSYEQYF. DNA of the CDR3: TGCGCCAGCAGCAAGGGACAGGGGGTCTCCTACGAGCAGTACTTC.

This clonotype was recorded at least ten times. The CDR3 sequence is CASSLGEGETQYF. CDR3 DNA sequence: TGTGCCAGCAGTTTAGGAGAAGGAGAGACCCAGTACTTC. The gene calls are TRBV12-3 or TRBV12-4 and TRBJ2-5; D remains unclear. CDR3 length: 13 amino acids. Deletions cut 1 base from V and 4 bases from J, with 7 bases between.